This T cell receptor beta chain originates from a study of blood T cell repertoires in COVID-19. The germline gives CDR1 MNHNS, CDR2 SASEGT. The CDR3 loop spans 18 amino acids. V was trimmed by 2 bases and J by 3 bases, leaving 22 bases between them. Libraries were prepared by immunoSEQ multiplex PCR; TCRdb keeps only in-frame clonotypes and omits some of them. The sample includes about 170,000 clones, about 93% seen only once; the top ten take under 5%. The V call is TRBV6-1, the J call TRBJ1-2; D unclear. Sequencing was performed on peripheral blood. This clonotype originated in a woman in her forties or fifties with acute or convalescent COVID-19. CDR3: CASSEPREGGSEDYGYTF. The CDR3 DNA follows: TGTGCCAGCAGTGAACCCAGAGAGGGAGGGTCTGAGGACTATGGCTACACCTTC.